These T cell receptor beta chains were read from a single sample in a study of T cell responses to AZD1222 COVID-19 vaccine. The protocol was immunoSEQ multiplex PCR, while the TCRdb copy is restricted to in-frame clones and leaves out a portion. The repertoire holds fewer than 120,000 clones, with 94% as singletons. The sequences come from peripheral blood, collected 28 days after the second AZD1222 dose. The source of these receptors is an adult who received the AZD1222 COVID-19 vaccine. CDR3s include the opening cysteine and the closing phenylalanine or tryptophan. A D gene is named only where the DNA matches it firmly.

CDR3,J,D,V
CASSSPLVGVGELFF,TRBJ2-2,-,TRBV5-8
CASSLALSGFSTDTQYF,TRBJ2-3,-,TRBV5-1
CASSLNEGEALDTEAFF,TRBJ1-1,-,TRBV7-9
CASKGDLGLYEQYF,TRBJ2-7,-,TRBV4-1
CASSLEGDQPQHF,TRBJ1-5,-,TRBV27
CASSLEGYNTEAFF,TRBJ1-1,-,TRBV27
CASSFSSGGGNTIYF,TRBJ1-3,TRBD1,TRBV5-1
CASSPGEGSDTEAFF,TRBJ1-1,-,TRBV5-1
CASSQGTGYDGYTF,TRBJ1-2,-,TRBV14
CASSVRGDTEAFF,TRBJ1-1,TRBD1,TRBV2
CASRSLAGVPYNEQFF,TRBJ2-1,TRBD2,TRBV11-2
CSVEEGPLNTEAFF,TRBJ1-1,-,TRBV29-1
CASPGTGASRNYNEQFF,TRBJ2-1,TRBD1,TRBV18
CASSLEVVTEAFF,TRBJ1-1,-,TRBV5-1
CASSPGTSGGQETQYF,TRBJ2-5,TRBD2,TRBV5-1
CASSLGSRGNQPQHF,TRBJ1-5,-,TRBV7-9
CASSQSPTVYGYTF,TRBJ1-2,-,TRBV27
CASPGGGASEKDTQYF,TRBJ2-3,TRBD2,TRBV11-2
CASSLAGLGNTEAFF,TRBJ1-1,-,TRBV5-1
CASSRGGMDEQFF,TRBJ2-1,-,TRBV3-1/TRBV3-2
CASSFWTPSARGYEQYF,TRBJ2-7,-,TRBV5-6
CASSFSESTIYF,TRBJ1-3,-,TRBV12-3/TRBV12-4
CASSRSTLSGGDWDPEAFF,TRBJ1-1,TRBD1,TRBV4-1
CASSLGGAGGQETQYF,TRBJ2-5,TRBD2,TRBV11-2
CASSSPVSPFSLRNTEAFF,TRBJ1-1,-,TRBV6-2/TRBV6-3